This T cell receptor (beta chain) was found in a study of cytotoxic CD8 clonotypes in ibrutinib-treated CLL. Across the whole study: Timing of response sample collection was a median roughly 11 months after treatment start, with a range of 6 to 36.

Sequencing was designed to attain a depth spanning 1 in 200,000 to 1 in 1 million T cells. The protocol was immunoSEQ multiplex PCR, while the TCRdb copy is restricted to in-frame clones and leaves out a portion. This sample has roughly 160,000 clones; approximately 80% occur once, and the top ten carry about 5%. About this clone itself: The antigen remains undetermined.

Study-level points and caveats: Baseline clonality was higher than in age-matched healthy donors and moved in step with circulating CD8+ T-cell counts.

The starting material was PBMCs, obtained after 24 months of ibrutinib treatment. The clonotype was recovered from a human donor with chronic lymphocytic leukemia.

The CDR3 DNA reads TGTGCCAGCAGCAGGGGAGGACAGAGGAACACCGGGGAGCTGTTTTTT. Translation: CASSRGGQRNTGELFF. The V gene is TRBV5-5, the J gene TRBJ2-2; the D gene could be TRBD1 or TRBD2 (6 bases each). The CDR3 length is 16 residues. Germline V gene sequence: CDR1 SGHKS, CDR2 YYEKEE (reference sequence). V lost 4 bases and J 1 base, leaving 14 bases between the germline ends.